This T cell receptor beta chain was identified in a study of blood T cells in healthy people across ages. Points from the study as a whole: When set beside aged donors, long-lived donors presented more naive CD4+ cells and higher diversity.

Using a J-beta primer mix together with a sample-barcoded 5' primer, a second PCR was run for roughly 6 to 11 cycles. TCRdb reanalysed the 5' RACE reads using MiXCR and keeps one entry per CDR3 protein. The sample carries about 640,000 distinct CDR3 sequences, 58% recorded once. CDR3 length equals 14 residues. The V gene's germline CDR1 is MNHEY and CDR2 SVGAGI. The V gene end was trimmed by 8 bases and the J gene end by 8 bases; junction bases not matched to a gene: 11. With respect to this clonotype: Its specificity is not known.

Sequencing used blood. This receptor was obtained from a man aged 60 to 75 in good health. V usage is TRBV6-5 and J usage is TRBJ2-4, with 8 bases identical to TRBD2. The CDR3 region is CASHRGGISDIQYF. CDR3 nucleotide sequence: TGTGCCAGCCATCGGGGGGGCATTTCGGACATTCAGTACTTC.